Presented here are 29 T cell receptor beta chains from one specimen sequenced in a study of blood T cell repertoires in COVID-19. This table comes from immunoSEQ multiplex PCR, and its TCRdb copy is limited to in-frame clones, with some not included. This table holds more than 350,000 clones, around nine tenths found once. The sequenced sample consisted of PBMCs or T cells enriched from blood (not recorded which). The receptors were sampled from a woman between 50 and 59 years old who had recovered from COVID-19.

The chain uses TRBV19 and TRBJ1-5; D possibly corresponds to TRBD1 (6 bases). With 5 bases removed from V and 6 bases from J, the gap between germline ends came to 14 bases. Per the germline V gene, CDR1 is LNHDA and CDR2 is SQIVND (reference sequence). The CDR3 is 14 amino acids. In nucleotides, the CDR3 is TGTGCCAGTAGTTCCACAGGGTCCGTTCAGCCCCAGCATTTT. Translation gives CASSSTGSVQPQHF.

V gene TRBV11-2 combines with J gene TRBJ2-7; 8 positions agree with TRBD2. There are 17 residues in the CDR3. The J segment lost 0 bases and the V segment lost 7 bases, leaving 14 bases of the junction unmatched. Germline V lookup: CDR1 SGHAT, CDR2 FQNNGV. The CDR3 protein is CASTLLGGAPRSYEQYF. The CDR3 DNA follows: TGTGCCAGCACCCTACTCGGGGGGGCACCCCGCTCCTACGAGCAGTACTTC.

This rearrangement joins TRBV28 to TRBJ1-1; 7 bases line up with TRBD1. The CDR3 totals 14 residues. Per germline, CDR1 MDHEN and CDR2 SYDVKM. The junction had 4 bases not matched to a gene; V was cut back by 4 bases and J by 2 bases. The CDR3 loop reads CASSSTGLNTEAFF. The CDR3 nucleotides read TGTGCCAGCAGTTCGACAGGGTTAAACACTGAAGCTTTCTTT.

This chain uses TRBV21-1 with TRBJ1-2. TRBV21-1 is a pseudogene segment. This CDR3 has 13 residues. This chain's CDR3 is CASSMGGRNGYTF. CDR3 DNA sequence: TGTGCCAGCAGCATGGGGGGACGGAATGGCTACACCTTC.

CDR3 sequence (DNA): TGTGCCAGCAGCCCGGCTTCAGGGGAGAACTATGGCTACACCTTC. Translated: CASSPASGENYGYTF. The chain combines TRBV7-9 with TRBJ1-2; D is perhaps TRBD1 (6 bases). Trimming took 5 bases from V and 2 from J, leaving 15 bases between them. Germline V CDR1 and CDR2: SEHNR, FQNEAQ (reference sequence). The CDR3 sequence is 15 residues long.

The CDR3 region has the DNA TGTGCCAGCTCATCGGGACAGGAGGTTCGTGGCACTGAAGCTTTCTTT. It translates to CASSSGQEVRGTEAFF. The genes are TRBV18 and TRBJ1-1; 8 bases map to TRBD1. This CDR3 comprises 16 residues. CDR1 is KGHSH, CDR2 LQKENI, per germline. V lost 5 bases, J lost 4 bases, and 12 bases stayed unmatched.

This clone showed up just a few times. The V and J genes are TRBV2 and TRBJ2-7, with TRBD1 matching over 10 bases. Germline CDR1 is SNHLY and CDR2 is FYNNEI. The CDR3 runs 13 residues. Germline trimming cut 8 bases from V and 5 bases from J; bases unmatched to any gene: 6. CDR3 in DNA: TGTGCCAGCTGCCGGGACAGGGGAAACGAGCAGTACTTC. This sequence encodes CASCRDRGNEQYF.

The V gene is TRBV2, the J gene TRBJ2-1; TRBD2 might be the D (6 bases). The V end lost 6 bases, the J end lost 7 bases, and 16 bases lay between the germline ends. The CDR3 loop spans 14 amino acids. CDR1 and CDR2 from the germline V gene are SNHLY and FYNNEI. In DNA, the CDR3 is TGTGCCAGCAGCGGACGGGGGAAGGTAAATGAGCAGTTCTTC. Encoded protein: CASSGRGKVNEQFF.

The chain has TRBV28 and TRBJ1-4; no clear D. The ends were cut back, 7 bases at V and 3 bases at J, with 12 bases in the middle. The CDR3 loop spans 14 amino acids. Germline CDR1 and CDR2: MDHEN and SYDVKM. The CDR3 region has the DNA TGTGCCAGCAATCAGGCCTCCGCTAATGAAAAACTGTTTTTT. It specifies CASNQASANEKLFF.

This rearrangement joins TRBV7-9 to TRBJ2-3, with D tentatively TRBD2 (6 bases). V was shortened by 0 bases and J by 7 bases, with 17 bases between the two germline ends. Germline V gene data show CDR1 as SEHNR and CDR2 as FQNEAQ (reference sequence). This CDR3 is built from 16 residues. The CDR3 sequence is CASSLALTSSVNTQYF. DNA for the CDR3: TGTGCCAGCAGCTTAGCGCTAACTAGCAGTGTCAATACGCAGTATTTT.

J is TRBJ1-2 and V is TRBV28; D is unresolved. The V and J ends lost 5 bases and 4 bases respectively, with 8 bases between them. CDR1 is MDHEN, CDR2 SYDVKM, per germline. CDR3 size: 12 residues. The CDR3 DNA reads as TGTGCCAGCAGTCGAAACATCTATGGCTACACCTTC. Translating gives CASSRNIYGYTF.

V is TRBV18 and J is TRBJ1-5; 9 bases map to TRBD1. There are 15 residues in the CDR3. Germline V gene lookup returns CDR1 KGHSH and CDR2 LQKENI. V shed 6 bases and J 3 bases; nucleotides not matched to a gene: 6. The DNA of the CDR3 is TGTGCCAGCTCGCGGGGACAGGGTATCAATCAGCCCCAGCATTTT. This sequence encodes CASSRGQGINQPQHF.

The rearrangement joins TRBV28 to TRBJ2-1; 7 bases line up with TRBD2. The J segment lost 6 bases and the V segment lost 7 bases, leaving 9 bases of the junction unmatched. Germline V gene lookup returns CDR1 MDHEN and CDR2 SYDVKM. The CDR3 sequence is 14 residues long. The CDR3 sequence: CASTPGGVINEQFF. Written as DNA, the CDR3 is TGTGCCAGCACCCCTGGGGGGGTCATCAATGAGCAGTTCTTC. Based on the CDR3 plus reference TRBV28 and TRBJ2-1, the full variable domain is DVKVTQSSRYLVKRTGEKVFLECVQDMDHENMFWYRQDPGLGLRLIYFSYDVKMKEKGDIPEGYSVSREKKERFSLILESASTNQTSMYLCASTPGGVINEQFFGPGTRLTVL.

This chain uses TRBV5-1 with TRBJ1-3; no reliable D call. The V end lost 4 bases, the J end lost 4 bases, and 12 bases lay between the germline ends. The CDR3 sequence is 14 residues long. In germline, CDR1 is SGHRS, CDR2 YFSETQ. The CDR3, as DNA: TGCGCCAGCAGCGCGGAGGGCAACGGAAACACCATATATTTT. Protein sequence: CASSAEGNGNTIYF.

This chain connects TRBV6-5 to TRBJ1-2, with 9 bases identical to TRBD1. The V and J ends lost 4 bases and 10 bases, in that order; junction bases with no gene match: 16. The CDR3 is made up of 16 amino acids. Looked up from germline, CDR1 is MNHEY and CDR2 is SVGAGI. The DNA for the CDR3 is TGTGCCAGCAGTTCCGTACTCATCGGGACAGGGAAAGACTACACCTTC. Protein sequence: CASSSVLIGTGKDYTF.

This clone showed up just a few times. The gene calls are TRBV5-1 and TRBJ1-2; D is ambiguous. The CDR3 is 14 residues long. From germline, CDR1 is SGHRS and CDR2 YFSETQ. V shed 0 bases and J shed 4 bases, with 10 bases lying between them. The CDR3 region is CASSLEFVSYGYTF. The CDR3 region has the DNA TGCGCCAGCAGCTTGGAATTTGTCAGCTATGGCTACACCTTC.

The chain recombines TRBV7-9 with TRBJ2-3; 9 bases are a match to TRBD2. Germline assignment: CDR1 SEHNR and CDR2 FQNEAQ (reference sequence). The CDR3 is 15 residues long. The junction had 4 bases not matched to a gene; V was cut back by 5 bases and J by 1 base. CDR3 DNA: TGTGCCAGCAGCCAAGCGGGGGGCCGCACAGATACGCAGTATTTT. Residues: CASSQAGGRTDTQYF. The full variable domain, its missing parts supplied by reference TRBV7-9 and TRBJ2-3, is DTGVSQNPRHKITKRGQNVTFRCDPISEHNRLYWYRQTLGQGPEFLTYFQNEAQLEKSRLLSDRFSAERPKGSFSTLEIQRTEQGDSAMYLCASSQAGGRTDTQYFGPGTRLTVL.

CDR3: CASSLGQGAGETQYF. In DNA, the CDR3 is TGTGCCAGCAGTTTAGGACAGGGGGCGGGTGAGACCCAGTACTTC. This sequence joins TRBV28 and TRBJ2-5, with 11 bases identical to TRBD1. V shed 2 bases and J 5 bases; nucleotides not matched to a gene: 4. This CDR3 is 15 amino acids long. Looked up from germline, CDR1 is MDHEN and CDR2 is SYDVKM.

This clone was detected a few times. The rearrangement links TRBV5-1 to TRBJ2-5; 7 bases fit TRBD2. The V segment lost 5 bases and the J segment 4 bases; nucleotides outside the gene matches: 17. The CDR3 is made up of 17 amino acids. Germline V gene data show CDR1 as SGHRS and CDR2 as YFSETQ. The CDR3 loop reads CASRPIGQRGNGETQYF. In DNA form, the CDR3 reads TGCGCCAGCAGGCCGATTGGCCAGCGGGGCAATGGAGAGACCCAGTACTTC.

This chain connects TRBV19 to TRBJ1-2, with TRBD1 matching over 7 bases. The junction had 5 bases not matched to a gene; V was cut back by 3 bases and J by 7 bases. Germline V gives CDR1 LNHDA, CDR2 SQIVND (reference sequence). The CDR3 loop spans 13 amino acids. The CDR3 sequence is CASSMTGQGGYTF. DNA of the CDR3: TGTGCCAGTAGTATGACAGGGCAGGGTGGCTACACCTTC.

This chain joins TRBV5-1 and TRBJ1-3; D is unclear. There are 13 residues in the CDR3. The V gene's germline CDR1 is SGHRS and CDR2 YFSETQ. V gave up 1 base and J gave up 6 bases, with 8 bases separating them. The CDR3: CASSLNGENTIYF. The CDR3 region has the DNA TGCGCCAGCAGCTTGAACGGTGAAAACACCATATATTTT.

J is TRBJ2-2 and V is TRBV3-1 (or the pseudogene TRBV3-2); the match to TRBD1 covers 8 bases. Germline CDR1 reads LGHDT; CDR2 reads YNNKEL (reference sequence). V was pared by 4 bases and J by 2 bases, with 9 bases of the junction left unmatched. The CDR3 is 17 residues long. The chain's CDR3 is CASSRTGTGRNTGELFF. The DNA of the CDR3 is TGTGCCAGCAGCCGGACAGGGACTGGAAGAAACACCGGGGAGCTGTTTTTT.

The chain combines TRBV5-6 with TRBJ2-1; 7 positions match TRBD1. The CDR3 totals 13 residues. In germline, CDR1 is SGHDT, CDR2 YYEEEE. With 2 bases clipped from V and 8 bases from J, the junction kept 4 bases outside the gene matches. CDR3 region: CASSLDRVHEQFF. As DNA, the CDR3 is TGTGCCAGCAGCTTAGACAGGGTACATGAGCAGTTCTTC.

The chain combines TRBV6-2 or TRBV6-3 with TRBJ2-7; either TRBD1 or TRBD2 may supply D (5 bases each). The CDR3 consists of 14 residues. Germline loops: CDR1 MNHEY, CDR2 SVGEGT. With 6 bases removed from V and 5 bases from J, the gap between germline ends came to 17 bases. DNA for the CDR3: TGTGCCAGCAGCCTAGCAGGGTCGGCCAACGAGCAGTACTTC. Its translation: CASSLAGSANEQYF.

J is TRBJ2-2 and V is TRBV29-1; 8 positions match TRBD1. Trimming cost V 4 bases and J 2 bases; bases outside gene matches: 6. This CDR3 is 15 amino acids long. The germline CDR1 and CDR2 sequences are SQVTM and ANQGSEA. DNA of the CDR3: TGCAGCGTTGTAGTCGGGACAGGAAACACCGGGGAGCTGTTTTTT. Amino acid sequence: CSVVVGTGNTGELFF.

The gene calls are TRBV6-5 and TRBJ1-4; D unclear. CDR1 is MNHEY, CDR2 SVGAGI, per germline. With 8 bases removed from V and 0 bases from J, the gap between germline ends came to 7 bases. The CDR3 covers 13 residues. CDR3 sequence (DNA): TGTGCCAGCCATGAGGCAACTAATGAAAAACTGTTTTTT. Protein: CASHEATNEKLFF.

The V and J genes are TRBV12-3 or TRBV12-4 and TRBJ1-2, with D perhaps TRBD1 (6 bases). V was clipped by 5 bases and J by 7 bases, with 14 bases between them. The CDR3 is 13 amino acids. The CDR3 is CASSGIGGGGYTF. CDR3 bases: TGTGCCAGCAGTGGGATAGGGGGGGGTGGCTACACCTTC.

The V and J genes are TRBV14 and TRBJ1-2; 9 bases map to TRBD1. Germline V gives CDR1 SGHDN, CDR2 FVKESK. The CDR3 is 15 residues long. V gave up 4 bases and J gave up 4 bases; unmatched junction bases: 7. CDR3: CASSPWDRAPYGYTF. In DNA form, the CDR3 reads TGTGCCAGCAGCCCTTGGGACAGGGCTCCCTATGGCTACACCTTC.

The chain carries TRBV7-9 and TRBJ2-2, with a possible D match to TRBD2 (6 bases). Germline CDR1 reads SEHNR; CDR2 reads FQNEAQ (reference sequence). There are 14 residues in the CDR3. Between the trimmed V and J ends, which lost 3 bases and 6 bases, there was a span of 11 bases. The CDR3 region is CASSLGGRPGELFF. The CDR3 DNA is TGTGCCAGCAGCTTGGGGGGTCGGCCCGGGGAGCTGTTTTTT.